This T cell receptor (beta chain) stems from a study of human T cells and chemical hapten exposure. Turning to the study itself: For sensitization, 2% DPC was applied to a 2 cm by 2 cm patch of upper inner arm skin. Mainly, slight library volume differences in the pool made TCR yields vary. Overall study findings and caveats: Significantly more large CDR3 similarity clusters were formed by expanded TCRs than by controls.

CDR3 length: 12 amino acids. The V gene's germline CDR1 is MNHEY and CDR2 SVGAGI. Unmatched junction bases numbered 2, after V lost 2 bases and J lost 10 bases. This clonotype has ten or more counts. What it binds is not known. TCRdb called the RACE reads again in MiXCR, with one record for every CDR3 protein. The sample holds about 39,000 distinct CDR3 sequences, roughly 13% seen once. Time point given: patch test 3, about 24 weeks after DPC sensitization. The treatment denotes: therapeutic diphenylcyclopropenone sensitization with weekly scalp DPC. Total RNA extraction was carried out from unfractionated whole blood.

This TCR was recovered from a woman in her thirties or forties with alopecia areata. Some clones in this sample may be carry-over from other donors' samples. The chain couples TRBV6-5 to TRBJ1-1; 9 positions agree with TRBD1. The source material was whole blood, sampled in connection with sensitization to the hapten diphenylcyclopropenone (DPC). CDR3 bases: TGTGCCAGCAGTTACACAGGGGGCACAGCTTTCTTT. The encoded protein is CASSYTGGTAFF.